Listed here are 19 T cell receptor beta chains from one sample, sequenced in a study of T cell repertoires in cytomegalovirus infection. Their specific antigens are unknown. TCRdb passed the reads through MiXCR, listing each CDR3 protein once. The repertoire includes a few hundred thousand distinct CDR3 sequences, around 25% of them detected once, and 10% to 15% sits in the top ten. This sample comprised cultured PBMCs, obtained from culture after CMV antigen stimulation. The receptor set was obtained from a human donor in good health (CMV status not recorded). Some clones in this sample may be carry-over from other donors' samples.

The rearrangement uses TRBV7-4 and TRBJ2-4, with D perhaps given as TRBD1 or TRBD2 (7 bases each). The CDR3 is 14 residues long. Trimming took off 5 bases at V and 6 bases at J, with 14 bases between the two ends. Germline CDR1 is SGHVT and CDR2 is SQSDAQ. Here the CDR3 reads CASSPTGRANIQYF. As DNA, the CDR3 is TGTGCCAGCAGCCCGACAGGGAGGGCAAACATTCAGTACTTC.

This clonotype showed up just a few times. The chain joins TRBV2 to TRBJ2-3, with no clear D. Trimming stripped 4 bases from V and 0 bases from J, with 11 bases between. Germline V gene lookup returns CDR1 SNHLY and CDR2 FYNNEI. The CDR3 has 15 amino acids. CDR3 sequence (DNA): TGTGCCAGCAGTGGGCAGATCTTAAGCACAGATACGCAGTATTTT. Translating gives CASSGQILSTDTQYF.

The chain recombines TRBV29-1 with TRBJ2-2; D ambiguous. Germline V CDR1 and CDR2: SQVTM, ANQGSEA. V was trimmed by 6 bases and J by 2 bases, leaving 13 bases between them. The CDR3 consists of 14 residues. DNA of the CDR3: TGCAGCGTCTTCGAGGCCGTTAACACCGGGGAGCTGTTTTTT. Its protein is CSVFEAVNTGELFF.

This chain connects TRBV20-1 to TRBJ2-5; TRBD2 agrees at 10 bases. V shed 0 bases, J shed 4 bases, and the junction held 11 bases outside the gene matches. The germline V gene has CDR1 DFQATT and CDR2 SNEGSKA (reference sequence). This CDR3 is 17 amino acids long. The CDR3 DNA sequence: TGCAGTGCTAGAGATCCACTAGCGGGAAACCTGGGAGAGACCCAGTACTTC. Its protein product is CSARDPLAGNLGETQYF.

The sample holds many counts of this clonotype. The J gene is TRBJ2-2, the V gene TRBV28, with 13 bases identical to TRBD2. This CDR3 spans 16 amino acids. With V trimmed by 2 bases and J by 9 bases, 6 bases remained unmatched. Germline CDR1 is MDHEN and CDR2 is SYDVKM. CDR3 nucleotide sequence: TGTGCCAGCAGTTTAGGACTAGCGGGAGAAATGCGGGAGCTGTTTTTT. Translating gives CASSLGLAGEMRELFF.

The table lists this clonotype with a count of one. This CDR3 reads CASSGLAGVGNYEQYF. The CDR3 DNA follows: TGCGCCAGCAGCGGACTTGCGGGGGTAGGTAACTACGAGCAGTACTTC. The rearrangement links TRBV5-1 to TRBJ2-7, with 7 bases lining up with TRBD2. CDR1 SGHRS and CDR2 YFSETQ come from the germline V gene. With 4 bases clipped from V and 3 bases from J, the junction kept 13 bases outside the gene matches. The CDR3 consists of 16 residues.

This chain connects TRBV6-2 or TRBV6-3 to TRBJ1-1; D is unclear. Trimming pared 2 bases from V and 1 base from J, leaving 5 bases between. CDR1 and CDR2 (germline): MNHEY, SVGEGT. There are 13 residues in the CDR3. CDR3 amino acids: CASSYGENTEAFF. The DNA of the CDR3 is TGTGCCAGCAGTTACGGGGAGAACACTGAAGCTTTCTTT.

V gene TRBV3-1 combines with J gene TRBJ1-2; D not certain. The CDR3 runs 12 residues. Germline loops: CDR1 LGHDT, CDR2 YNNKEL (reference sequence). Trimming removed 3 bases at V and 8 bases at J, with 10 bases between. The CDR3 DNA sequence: TGTGCCAGCAGCCACCAGAGTCAGGGCTACACCTTC. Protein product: CASSHQSQGYTF.

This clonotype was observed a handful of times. The CDR3: CASSLPVGRGYNEQFF. CDR3 nucleotide sequence: TGTGCCAGCAGCTTGCCCGTGGGGAGGGGCTACAATGAGCAGTTCTTC. V gene TRBV12-3 or TRBV12-4 combines with J gene TRBJ2-1; 7 nucleotides match TRBD2. The ends lost 6 bases at V and 3 bases at J; junction bases unmatched: 11. There are 16 residues in the CDR3.

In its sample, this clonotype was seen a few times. The DNA for the CDR3 is TGTGCCATCAGTGAGGAGGGGCTCGAGCAGTTCTTC. Encoded protein: CAISEEGLEQFF. This chain links TRBV10-3 with TRBJ2-1, with D perhaps given as TRBD1 or TRBD2 (5 bases each). The CDR3 runs 12 residues. The germline gives CDR1 ENHRY, CDR2 SYGVKD. Deletions cut 2 bases from V and 10 bases from J, with 9 bases between.

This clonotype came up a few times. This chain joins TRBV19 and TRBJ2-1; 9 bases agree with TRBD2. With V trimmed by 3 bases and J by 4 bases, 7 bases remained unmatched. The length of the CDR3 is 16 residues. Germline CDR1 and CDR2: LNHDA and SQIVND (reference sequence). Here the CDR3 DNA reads TGTGCCAGTAGTATGGTTAGCGGGAGATCGTACAATGAGCAGTTCTTC. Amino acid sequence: CASSMVSGRSYNEQFF.

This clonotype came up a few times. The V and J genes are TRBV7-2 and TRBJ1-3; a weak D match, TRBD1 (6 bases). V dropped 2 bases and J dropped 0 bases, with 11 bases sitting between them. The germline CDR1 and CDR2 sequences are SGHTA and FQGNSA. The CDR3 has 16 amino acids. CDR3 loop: CASSLTGASSGNTIYF. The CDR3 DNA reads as TGTGCCAGCAGCTTAACGGGGGCGAGCTCTGGAAACACCATATATTTT.

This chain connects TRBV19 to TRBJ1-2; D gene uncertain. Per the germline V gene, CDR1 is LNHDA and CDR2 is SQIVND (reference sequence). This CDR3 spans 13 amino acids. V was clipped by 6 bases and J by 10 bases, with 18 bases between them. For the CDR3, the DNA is TGTGCCAGTAGGCGAGCGGGCTCAGGCGACTACACCTTC. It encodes CASRRAGSGDYTF.

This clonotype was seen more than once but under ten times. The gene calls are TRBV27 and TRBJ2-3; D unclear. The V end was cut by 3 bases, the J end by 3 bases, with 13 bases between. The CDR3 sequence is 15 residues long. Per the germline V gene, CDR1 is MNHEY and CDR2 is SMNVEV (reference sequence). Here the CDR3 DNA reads TGTGCCAGCAGTTTCCGACAAGGGTTGACAGATACGCAGTATTTT. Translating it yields CASSFRQGLTDTQYF.

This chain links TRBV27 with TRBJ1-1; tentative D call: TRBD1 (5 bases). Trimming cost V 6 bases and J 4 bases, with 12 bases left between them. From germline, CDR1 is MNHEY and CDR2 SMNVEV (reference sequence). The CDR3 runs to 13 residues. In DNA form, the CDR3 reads TGTGCCAGCAGCTCGGACATACCCACTGAAGCTTTCTTT. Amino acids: CASSSDIPTEAFF.

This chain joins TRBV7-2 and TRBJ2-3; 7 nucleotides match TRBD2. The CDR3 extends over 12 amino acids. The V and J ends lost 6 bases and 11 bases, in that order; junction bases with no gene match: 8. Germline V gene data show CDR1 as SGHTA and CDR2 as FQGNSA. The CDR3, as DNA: TGTGCCAGCAGTCGGTACGGGGAGGGGCAGTATTTT. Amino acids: CASSRYGEGQYF.

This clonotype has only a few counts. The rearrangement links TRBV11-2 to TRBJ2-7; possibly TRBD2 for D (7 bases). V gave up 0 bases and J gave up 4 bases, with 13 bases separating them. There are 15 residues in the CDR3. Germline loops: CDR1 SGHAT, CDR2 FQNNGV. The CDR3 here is CASSLDSGGRYEQYF. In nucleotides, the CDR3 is TGTGCCAGCAGCTTAGATTCCGGGGGGCGGTACGAGCAGTACTTC.

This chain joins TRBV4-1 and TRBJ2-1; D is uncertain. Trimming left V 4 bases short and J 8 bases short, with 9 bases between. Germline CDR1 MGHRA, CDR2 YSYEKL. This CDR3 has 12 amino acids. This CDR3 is CASSRSSYEQFF. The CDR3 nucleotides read TGCGCCAGCAGCCGCAGCAGCTATGAGCAGTTCTTC.

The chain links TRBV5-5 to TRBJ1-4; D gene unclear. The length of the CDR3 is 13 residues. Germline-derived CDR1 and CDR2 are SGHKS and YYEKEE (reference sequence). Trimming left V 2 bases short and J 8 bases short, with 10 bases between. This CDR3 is CASSFLRSEKLFF. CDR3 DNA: TGTGCCAGCAGCTTCTTGAGGTCAGAAAAACTGTTTTTT.